This TCR beta chain was sequenced during a study of T-cell memory formation after mild COVID-19. Study in general: Clusters were largely donor specific.

The 5'RACE method, run with constant-segment primers, produced TCR alpha and TCR beta cDNA libraries (carrying sample barcodes and UMIs). TCRdb independently ran MiXCR on the 5' RACE reads; one entry per CDR3 protein. The sample records 160,000 or so distinct CDR3 sequences, less than 40% being singletons. On this clonotype itself: Its antigen is undetermined.

The CDR3 contains 17 residues. CDR1 and CDR2 from the germline V gene are MNHEY and SVGEGT. V gave up 4 bases and J gave up 6 bases, with 22 bases separating them. Overall study findings and caveats: The study detected some responding clones in pre-infection memory, suggesting cross-reactive memory joined. Clones that shrank (day 15 to 85) were balanced CD4/CD8, whereas later expanders leaned CD4+.

This receptor was taken from an adult woman who had mild COVID-19 (a few samples of this study predate the infection). Cell type and time point are not known. The sequencing sample was made of PBMCs or a T cell subset sorted from them (not recorded which). V gene TRBV6-2 or TRBV6-3 combines with J gene TRBJ2-1; D is perhaps TRBD1 or TRBD2 (5 bases each). The CDR3 nucleotides read TGTGCCAGCAGTTGGGGTCTGACATTGGCTGGGGGCAATGAGCAGTTCTTC. Its translation is CASSWGLTLAGGNEQFF.